The 8 T cell receptor beta chains in this list originate from one sample, sequenced in a study of T cell responses to AZD1222 COVID-19 vaccine (dated by TCRdb to about 2021). The library was prepared using the immunoSEQ multiplex PCR assay. Drawn from immuneACCESS, this table holds only the in-frame rearrangements with V and J called that TCRdb kept. Clones are partly lost; checked studies trace under half to an unresolved V gene and leave the rest unexplained. In all, the sample holds some 170,000 clones, and 70% to 90% of those were seen once. 4% to 4.5% of the sample comes from the top ten. This specimen's time point label, interpreted: about 28 days (+/-7) after the second vaccine dose. Reading the label with the study, this specimen's treatment or condition is: meningococcal conjugate vaccine given as trial control. The specimen was peripheral blood, collected 28 days after the second dose of the MenACWY control vaccine. These receptors were taken from an adult who received the MenACWY meningococcal vaccine as a control.

V gene TRBV27 combines with J gene TRBJ2-7, with D possibly matching TRBD2 (6 bases). The CDR3 length is 15 residues. Germline V gene lookup returns CDR1 MNHEY and CDR2 SMNVEV (reference sequence). V lost 1 base and J lost 3, with 13 bases in between. The CDR3 region is CASSLYGEVGYEQYF. The CDR3 DNA follows: TGTGCCAGCAGTTTATATGGGGAGGTAGGCTACGAGCAGTACTTC.

CDR3 sequence (DNA): TGTGCCACCCGGGGGCACACAGATACGCAGTATTTT. Translated: CATRGHTDTQYF. This sequence joins TRBV10-3 and TRBJ2-3; D might be TRBD1 or TRBD2, each matching 6 bases. CDR1 is ENHRY and CDR2 is SYGVKD in the germline V gene. The CDR3 length is 12 residues. V was trimmed by 10 bases and J by 2 bases, leaving 10 bases between them.

This clone was seen a handful of times. The CDR3 protein is CASSEEGDGYTF. CDR3 coding DNA: TGTGCCAGCAGTGAGGAAGGAGATGGCTACACCTTC. The chain has TRBV6-1 and TRBJ1-2, with D uncertain. The V gene's germline CDR1 is MNHNS and CDR2 SASEGT. The CDR3 is 12 amino acids. V gave up 3 bases and J gave up 6 bases, with 8 bases separating them.

This chain uses TRBV9 with TRBJ2-7; TRBD1 agrees at 9 bases. V lost 0 bases to trimming and J lost 0 bases; unmatched junction nucleotides: 4. CDR1 is SGDLS, CDR2 YYNGEE, per germline. The CDR3 contains 16 residues. CDR3 sequence (DNA): TGTGCCAGCAGCGTAGAAGGGACAGGGAGCTCCTACGAGCAGTACTTC. Encoded protein: CASSVEGTGSSYEQYF.

This clone has just a few counts. J is TRBJ2-5 and V is TRBV9, with D uncertain. Germline values: CDR1 SGDLS, CDR2 YYNGEE. With 1 base removed from V and 5 bases from J, the gap between germline ends came to 12 bases. CDR3 length: 14 amino acids. CDR3 sequence (DNA): TGTGCCAGCAGCGTAAGGGCAGGCATGGAGACCCAGTACTTC. Its protein is CASSVRAGMETQYF.

This sequence joins TRBV18 and TRBJ2-1, with 9 bases matching TRBD1. Germline V gene sequence: CDR1 KGHSH, CDR2 LQKENI. V shed 3 bases and J 7 bases; nucleotides not matched to a gene: 4. The CDR3 runs to 14 residues. As DNA, the CDR3 is TGTGCCAGCTCACCTCCCGGGACAGGGAATGAGCAGTTCTTC. Translated: CASSPPGTGNEQFF.

The rearrangement uses TRBV4-3 and TRBJ1-4, with D possibly being TRBD1 (6 bases). CDR3 size: 16 residues. The V and J ends lost 3 bases and 3 bases respectively, with 14 bases between them. The germline V gene encodes CDR1 LGHNA and CDR2 YSLEER. CDR3 coding DNA: TGCGCCAGCAGCCAGGCAGTCAGGACAGCTAATGAAAAACTGTTTTTT. It translates to CASSQAVRTANEKLFF.

This chain links TRBV28 with TRBJ2-3; D is undetermined. The CDR3 has 13 residues. V dropped 6 bases and J dropped 4 bases, with 11 bases sitting between them. Germline assignment: CDR1 MDHEN and CDR2 SYDVKM. Written as DNA, the CDR3 is TGTGCCAGCAGCCTACCACACTCAGATACGCAGTATTTT. It codes for CASSLPHSDTQYF. Supplemented by reference TRBV28 and TRBJ2-3, the full variable domain reads DVKVTQSSRYLVKRTGEKVFLECVQDMDHENMFWYRQDPGLGLRLIYFSYDVKMKEKGDIPEGYSVSREKKERFSLILESASTNQTSMYLCASSLPHSDTQYFGPGTRLTVL.